This entry concerns a single TCR beta chain. Antigen: not known. Terminally differentiated effector memory CD45RA+ cells were excluded by CCR7 positive selection of CD45RO-negative cells. This sample was taken from a study of shared clonotypes between healthy human individuals. Whole-study findings and limits: What naive subsets generally showed was a larger estimated richness than memory subsets showed.

Germline V gene lookup returns CDR1 ENHRY and CDR2 SYGVKD. The V end was cut by 6 bases, the J end by 0 bases, with 15 bases between. CDR3 length: 16 residues. Using immunoSEQ multiplex PCR, the repertoire was profiled, and TCRdb retains in-frame clones only, with some absent. The sample yields roughly 2,000,000 clones, roughly 95% seen once. The TCR originated in a young man in good health. Some clones in this sample may be carry-over from other donors' samples. This rearrangement joins TRBV10-3 to TRBJ2-4; D remains ambiguous. Material: naive CD8+ T cells from PBMCs. CDR3 nucleotides: TGTGCCATCAGCTCAACACCGACCCTAGCCAAAAACATTCAGTACTTC. This gives the protein CAISSTPTLAKNIQYF.